Shown below are 4 T cell receptor beta chains from a single sample sequenced in a study of blood T cell repertoires in COVID-19. The table came from immunoSEQ multiplex PCR; TCRdb's copy has only in-frame clones and leaves some out. Of 200,000 to 300,000 clones listed, 80% to 90% were seen once; the top ten hold over 2%. The sample was peripheral blood. Source of these receptors: a woman aged 45 to 65 with acute or convalescent COVID-19.

The chain is built from TRBV2 and TRBJ1-6, with D possibly matching TRBD1 (5 bases). The germline V and J ends were trimmed by 4 bases and 7 bases, with 11 bases remaining between them. CDR3 length equals 14 residues. CDR1 and CDR2 (germline): SNHLY, FYNNEI. This CDR3 is CASSAVGRNSPLHF. Here the CDR3 DNA reads TGTGCCAGCAGTGCGGTGGGGCGGAATTCACCCCTCCACTTT.

The chain has TRBV4-1 and TRBJ1-1; possibly TRBD1 for D (6 bases). Between the trimmed V and J ends, which lost 3 bases and 0 bases, there was a span of 11 bases. CDR3 length: 15 amino acids. In germline, CDR1 is MGHRA, CDR2 YSYEKL. CDR3 sequence: CASSQSGGMNTEAFF. The CDR3 coding sequence is TGCGCCAGCAGCCAGTCGGGGGGCATGAACACTGAAGCTTTCTTT.

The chain uses TRBV5-1 and TRBJ2-7; possible D gene TRBD1, 5 bases. This CDR3 contains 15 residues. Looked up from germline, CDR1 is SGHRS and CDR2 is YFSETQ. The germline V and J ends were trimmed by 3 bases and 1 base, with 14 bases remaining between them. CDR3 bases: TGCGCCAGCAGCTATCTGACAGCACTATCCTACGAGCAGTACTTC. Its protein is CASSYLTALSYEQYF.

J is TRBJ2-3 and V is TRBV11-2; TRBD1 aligns across 7 bases. The trim removed 5 bases at V and 3 bases at J, leaving 5 bases unmatched. From germline, CDR1 is SGHAT and CDR2 FQNNGV. The CDR3 covers 14 residues. Here the CDR3 reads CASSPGQTTDTQYF. For the CDR3, the DNA is TGTGCCAGCAGCCCGGGACAGACGACAGATACGCAGTATTTT.